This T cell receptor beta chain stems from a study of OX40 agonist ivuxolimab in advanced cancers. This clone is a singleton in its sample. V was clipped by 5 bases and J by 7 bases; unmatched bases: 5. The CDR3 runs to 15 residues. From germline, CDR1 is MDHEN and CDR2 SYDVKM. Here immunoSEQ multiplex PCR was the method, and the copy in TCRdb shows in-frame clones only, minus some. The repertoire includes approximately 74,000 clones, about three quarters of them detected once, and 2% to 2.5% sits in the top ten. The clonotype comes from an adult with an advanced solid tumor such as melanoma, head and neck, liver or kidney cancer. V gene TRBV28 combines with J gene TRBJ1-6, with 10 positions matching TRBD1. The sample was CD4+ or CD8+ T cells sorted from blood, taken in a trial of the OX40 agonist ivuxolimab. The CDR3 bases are TGTGCCAGCAGTCCGACAGGGGGCAGAAATTCACCCCTCCACTTT. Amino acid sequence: CASSPTGGRNSPLHF.